These T cell receptor beta chains were read from a single sample in a study of vaccination and CD4 T cells after COVID-19. Each CDR3 protein is one row after TCRdb ran MiXCR on the PCR reads. The sample has approximately 21,000 distinct CDR3 sequences, approximately 48% seen once; the top ten hold roughly 13%. No antigens are known for them. Sequenced sample: cultured CD4+ T cells from blood. The receptors stem from a human donor with COVID-19. Each CDR3 is given with its conserved first and last residue. A D gene is named only where the DNA matches it firmly. Only some rows state a clone size, as once, few, many or a class for expanded clones.

CDR3: CASRPGTGSTGELFF
DNA: TGTGCCAGTAGACCCGGGACAGGGAGCACCGGGGAGCTGTTTTTT
J: TRBJ2-2
V: TRBV19
size: .
D: TRBD1

CDR3: CSAREQVGGYTF
DNA: TGCAGTGCTAGAGAGCAGGTGGGGGGCTACACCTTC
J: TRBJ1-2
V: TRBV20-1
size: .
D: .

CDR3: CASSPIQGVGTDTQYF
DNA: TGTGCCAGCTCACCAATTCAGGGTGTCGGCACAGATACGCAGTATTTT
J: TRBJ2-3
V: TRBV18
size: .
D: .

CDR3: CASNSAGGQGYGYTF
DNA: TGTGCCAGCAACTCGGCAGGGGGACAGGGCTATGGCTACACCTTC
J: TRBJ1-2
V: TRBV6-1
size: few
D: TRBD1

CDR3: CSATGTMDYEQYF
DNA: TGCAGTGCAACCGGGACTATGGACTACGAGCAGTACTTC
J: TRBJ2-7
V: TRBV20-1
size: .
D: TRBD2

CDR3: CASSFRQRETQYF
DNA: TGCGCCAGCAGCTTCCGACAAAGAGAGACCCAGTACTTC
J: TRBJ2-5
V: TRBV5-1
size: .
D: .

CDR3: CSASGGLNSGNTIYF
DNA: TGCAGTGCTAGTGGGGGACTGAACTCTGGAAACACCATATATTTT
J: TRBJ1-3
V: TRBV20-1
size: few
D: .

CDR3: CSVCLGTVDEKLFF
DNA: TGCAGCGTATGTCTCGGGACAGTGGATGAAAAACTGTTTTTT
J: TRBJ1-4
V: TRBV29-1
size: .
D: TRBD1

CDR3: CASSLARSNTEAFF
DNA: TGTGCCAGCAGTTTAGCGCGCAGTAACACTGAAGCTTTCTTT
J: TRBJ1-1
V: TRBV12-3/TRBV12-4
size: .
D: .

CDR3: CSVVTENYGYTF
DNA: TGCAGCGTCGTGACAGAGAACTATGGCTACACCTTC
J: TRBJ1-2
V: TRBV29-1
size: .
D: .

CDR3: CASSPGTGWNSSGANVLTF
DNA: TGCGCCAGCAGCCCCGGGACAGGGTGGAACTCCTCTGGGGCCAACGTCCTGACTTTC
J: TRBJ2-6
V: TRBV10-1
size: .
D: TRBD1

CDR3: CASLQGARTDTQYF
DNA: TGTGCCAGCCTCCAGGGGGCTAGAACAGATACGCAGTATTTT
J: TRBJ2-3
V: TRBV7-2
size: few
D: TRBD1

CDR3: CASSLGTSGGAYEQYF
DNA: TGTGCCAGCAGCCTAGGGACTAGCGGGGGGGCCTACGAGCAGTACTTC
J: TRBJ2-7
V: TRBV14
size: .
D: TRBD2

CDR3: CASSLVGGYNEQFF
DNA: TGTGCCAGCAGCTTAGTAGGGGGTTACAATGAGCAGTTCTTC
J: TRBJ2-1
V: TRBV11-1
size: .
D: .

CDR3: CSVPGQGVSYEQYF
DNA: TGCAGTGTACCGGGACAGGGTGTTTCCTACGAGCAGTACTTC
J: TRBJ2-7
V: TRBV20-1
size: once
D: TRBD1

CDR3: CSARGRTSLYEQYF
DNA: TGCAGTGCTAGAGGGCGGACTAGTCTCTACGAGCAGTACTTC
J: TRBJ2-7
V: TRBV20-1
size: .
D: TRBD2

CDR3: CASSANTEAFF
DNA: TGTGCCAGCAGTGCGAACACTGAAGCTTTCTTT
J: TRBJ1-1
V: TRBV6-1
size: .
D: .

CDR3: CASSLGQGPGYTF
DNA: TGTGCCAGCAGCTTAGGGCAGGGACCTGGCTACACCTTC
J: TRBJ1-2
V: TRBV11-2
size: few
D: .

CDR3: CATSPGGPNYGYTF
DNA: TGTGCCACCAGCCCCGGCGGACCCAACTATGGCTACACCTTC
J: TRBJ1-2
V: TRBV24-1
size: .
D: .

CDR3: CASSYSWPGQGGNTIYF
DNA: TGTGCCAGCAGTTACTCGTGGCCGGGACAGGGGGGGAACACCATATATTTT
J: TRBJ1-3
V: TRBV6-5
size: .
D: TRBD1

CDR3: CASSLGGQGDEQYF
DNA: TGCGCCAGCAGCTTGGGGGGACAGGGGGACGAGCAGTACTTC
J: TRBJ2-7
V: TRBV5-1
size: .
D: TRBD1

CDR3: CGSSYPGRMNTEAFF
DNA: TGTGGCAGCAGTTACCCAGGAAGAATGAACACTGAAGCTTTCTTT
J: TRBJ1-1
V: TRBV6-5
size: .
D: .

CDR3: CASSPRGLNTEAFF
DNA: TGTGCCAGCAGCCCCAGGGGCTTGAACACTGAAGCTTTCTTT
J: TRBJ1-1
V: TRBV5-4
size: few
D: .

CDR3: CASTAGGKETQYF
DNA: TGTGCCAGCACAGCGGGGGGAAAAGAGACCCAGTACTTC
J: TRBJ2-5
V: TRBV27
size: .
D: TRBD2

CDR3: CSALSGNTIYF
DNA: TGCAGTGCTCTATCTGGAAACACCATATATTTT
J: TRBJ1-3
V: TRBV20-1
size: .
D: .

CDR3: CASRQGQTGNTIYF
DNA: TGTGCCAGCAGGCAGGGACAGACTGGAAACACCATATATTTT
J: TRBJ1-3
V: TRBV6-1
size: few
D: TRBD1

CDR3: CASSYSKGRSNYGYTF
DNA: TGTGCCAGCAGTTACTCGAAGGGCAGGTCTAACTATGGCTACACCTTC
J: TRBJ1-2
V: TRBV6-5
size: .
D: .

CDR3: CASSQETLGGYTF
DNA: TGTGCCAGCAGCCAAGAGACCCTAGGGGGGTACACCTTC
J: TRBJ1-2
V: TRBV7-2
size: .
D: .

CDR3: CASSQGLGSGGETQYF
DNA: TGTGCCAGCAGCCAAGGCCTCGGGAGCGGAGGAGAGACCCAGTACTTC
J: TRBJ2-5
V: TRBV14
size: .
D: .

CDR3: CASSLTGQGPYNEQFF
DNA: TGTGCCAGCAGTTTAACCGGACAGGGACCTTACAATGAGCAGTTCTTC
J: TRBJ2-1
V: TRBV27
size: .
D: TRBD1

CDR3: CASKKGRNEKLFF
DNA: TGTGCCAGCAAGAAGGGACGCAATGAAAAACTGTTTTTT
J: TRBJ1-4
V: TRBV27
size: .
D: .

CDR3: CASSASAGLYNEQFF
DNA: TGTGCCAGCAGTGCTTCAGCGGGCTTGTACAATGAGCAGTTCTTC
J: TRBJ2-1
V: TRBV2
size: .
D: .

CDR3: CASSAGTEPPLHF
DNA: TGTGCCAGCAGCGCGGGGACGGAGCCACCCCTCCACTTT
J: TRBJ1-6
V: TRBV7-2
size: once
D: .

CDR3: CASSLEDRSQPQHF
DNA: TGTGCCAGCAGCTTGGAGGACAGGTCTCAGCCCCAGCATTTT
J: TRBJ1-5
V: TRBV5-8
size: few
D: TRBD1

CDR3: CASSFGYEQYF
DNA: TGTGCCAGCAGCTTTGGATACGAGCAGTACTTC
J: TRBJ2-7
V: TRBV5-4
size: .
D: .

CDR3: CSARANGGTEAFF
DNA: TGCAGTGCTAGAGCTAACGGGGGTACTGAAGCTTTCTTT
J: TRBJ1-1
V: TRBV20-1
size: .
D: .

CDR3: CASSVGGAISNEQYF
DNA: TGTGCCAGCTCCGTCGGGGGGGCAATATCCAACGAGCAGTACTTC
J: TRBJ2-7
V: TRBV6-1
size: .
D: TRBD2